The sequence of this TCR beta chain was determined in a study of T cells in Graves' hyperthyroidism and ophthalmopathy. Whole-study results and caveats: From stable hyperthyroidism, ophthalmopathy was set apart by a 13 V-J model. With a median lead of around 6.7 months before onset, the model predicted ophthalmopathy.

This clonotype was picked up many times. Its antigen remains unknown. Researchers amplified the TCR beta CDR3 regions from RNA transcripts. The HTBI set primed first-round TCR CDR3 RT-PCR. TCRdb used MiXCR to reprocess the multiplex PCR reads, holding one entry per CDR3 protein. The table shows 450,000 to 700,000 distinct CDR3 sequences, with about 45% occurring only once. Diagnostic decisions used clinical symptoms, serum thyroxine and TRAb, thyroid ultrasound and orbital computed tomography. Sample: peripheral blood or thyroid tissue (not recorded which). This receptor was identified in an adult woman with Graves' disease, either hyperthyroidism or ophthalmopathy (not recorded which).

The CDR3 sequence: CASSFGPMGYTF. In DNA, the CDR3 is TGTGCCAGCAGCTTTGGACCGATGGGCTACACCTTC. V and J are TRBV11-2 and TRBJ1-2; D remains unclear. Trimming took off 3 bases at V and 8 bases at J, with 10 bases between the two ends. The length of the CDR3 is 12 residues. Germline V lookup: CDR1 SGHAT, CDR2 FQNNGV. Full variable domain (missing parts from reference TRBV11-2 and TRBJ1-2): EAGVAQSPRYKIIEKRQSVAFWCNPISGHATLYWYQQILGQGPKLLIQFQNNGVVDDSQLPKDRFSAERLKGVDSTLKIQPAKLEDSAVYLCASSFGPMGYTFGSGTRLTVV.